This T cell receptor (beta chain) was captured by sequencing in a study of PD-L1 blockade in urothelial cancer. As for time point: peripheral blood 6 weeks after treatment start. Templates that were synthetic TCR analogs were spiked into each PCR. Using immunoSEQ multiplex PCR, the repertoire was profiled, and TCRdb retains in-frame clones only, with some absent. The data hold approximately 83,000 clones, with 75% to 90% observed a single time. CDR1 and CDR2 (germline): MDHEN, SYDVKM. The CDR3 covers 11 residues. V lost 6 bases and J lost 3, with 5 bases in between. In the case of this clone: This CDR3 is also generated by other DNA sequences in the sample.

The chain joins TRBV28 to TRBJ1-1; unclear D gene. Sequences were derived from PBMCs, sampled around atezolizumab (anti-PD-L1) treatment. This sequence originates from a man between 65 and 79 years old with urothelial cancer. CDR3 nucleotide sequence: TGTGCCAGCAGATCGTACACTGAAGCTTTCTTT. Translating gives CASRSYTEAFF.